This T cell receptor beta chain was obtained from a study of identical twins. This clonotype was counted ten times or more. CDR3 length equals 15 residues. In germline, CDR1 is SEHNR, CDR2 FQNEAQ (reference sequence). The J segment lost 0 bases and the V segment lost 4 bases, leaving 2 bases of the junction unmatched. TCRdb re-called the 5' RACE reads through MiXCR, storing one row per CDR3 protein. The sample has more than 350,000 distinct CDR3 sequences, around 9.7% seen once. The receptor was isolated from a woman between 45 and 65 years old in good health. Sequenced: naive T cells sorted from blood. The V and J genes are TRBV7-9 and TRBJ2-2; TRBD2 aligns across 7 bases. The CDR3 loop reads CASSSTSPNTGELFF. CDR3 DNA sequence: TGTGCCAGCAGCTCGACTAGCCCGAACACCGGGGAGCTGTTTTTT.